The sequence of this T cell receptor (beta chain) was determined in a study of neurological immune-mediated disorders. This clonotype was found many times. The length of the CDR3 is 14 residues. J lost 2 bases, V lost 6 bases, and 1 base had no gene match. Germline V CDR1 and CDR2: LNHDA, SQIVND (reference sequence). TCRdb itself ran the 5' RACE reads through MiXCR, one entry per CDR3 protein. The sample has under 90,000 distinct CDR3 sequences; approximately 10% are singletons. This clonotype was sampled from a man aged 45 to 65 in good health. This sequence joins TRBV19 and TRBJ1-5; 10 bases are a match to TRBD1. The sample taken for sequencing was PBMCs. The CDR3 DNA sequence: TGTGCCAGTAGCGGACAGGGGGGCAATCAGCCCCAGCATTTT. Protein: CASSGQGGNQPQHF.